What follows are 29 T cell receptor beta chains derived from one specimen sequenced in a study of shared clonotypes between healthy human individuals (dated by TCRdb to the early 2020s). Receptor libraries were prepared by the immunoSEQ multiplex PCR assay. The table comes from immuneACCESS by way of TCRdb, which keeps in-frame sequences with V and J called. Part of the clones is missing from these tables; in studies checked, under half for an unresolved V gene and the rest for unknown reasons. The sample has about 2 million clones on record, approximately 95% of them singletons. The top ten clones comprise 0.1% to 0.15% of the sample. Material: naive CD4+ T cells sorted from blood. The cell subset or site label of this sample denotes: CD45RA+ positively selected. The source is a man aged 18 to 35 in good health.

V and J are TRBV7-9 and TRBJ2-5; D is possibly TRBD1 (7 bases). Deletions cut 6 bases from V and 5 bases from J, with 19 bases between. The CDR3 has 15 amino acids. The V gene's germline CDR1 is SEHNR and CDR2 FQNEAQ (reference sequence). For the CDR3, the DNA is TGTGCCAGCAGTCCTCGCCGTCCAGGGGGGGAGACCCAGTACTTC. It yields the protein CASSPRRPGGETQYF.

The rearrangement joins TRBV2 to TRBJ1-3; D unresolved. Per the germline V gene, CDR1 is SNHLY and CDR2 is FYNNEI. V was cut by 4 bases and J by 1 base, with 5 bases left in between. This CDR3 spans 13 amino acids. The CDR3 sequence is CASSVESGNTIYF. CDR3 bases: TGTGCCAGCAGTGTTGAGTCTGGAAACACCATATATTTT.

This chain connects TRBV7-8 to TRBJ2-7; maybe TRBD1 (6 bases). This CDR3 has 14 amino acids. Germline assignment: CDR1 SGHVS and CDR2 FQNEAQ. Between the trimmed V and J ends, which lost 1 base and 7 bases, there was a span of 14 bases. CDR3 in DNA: TGTGCCAGCAGCTTAGAGTGGACAGTAAGGGAGCAGTACTTC. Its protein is CASSLEWTVREQYF.

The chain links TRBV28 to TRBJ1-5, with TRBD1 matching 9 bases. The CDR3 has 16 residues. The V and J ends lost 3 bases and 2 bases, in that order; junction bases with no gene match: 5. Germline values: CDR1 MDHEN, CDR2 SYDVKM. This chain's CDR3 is CASSLLTGGGNQPQHF. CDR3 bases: TGTGCCAGCAGTTTGTTGACAGGGGGAGGCAATCAGCCCCAGCATTTT.

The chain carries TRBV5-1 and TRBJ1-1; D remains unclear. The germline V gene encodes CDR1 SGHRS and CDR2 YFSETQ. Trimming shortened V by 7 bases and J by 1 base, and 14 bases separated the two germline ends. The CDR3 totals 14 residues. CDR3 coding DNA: TGCGCCAGCGGCAATCAAGGCGCGAACACTGAAGCTTTCTTT. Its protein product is CASGNQGANTEAFF. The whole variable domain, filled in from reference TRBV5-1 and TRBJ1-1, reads KAGVTQTPRYLIKTRGQQVTLSCSPISGHRSVSWYQQTPGQGLQFLFEYFSETQRNKGNFPGRFSGRQFSNSRSEMNVSTLELGDSALYLCASGNQGANTEAFFGQGTRLTVV.

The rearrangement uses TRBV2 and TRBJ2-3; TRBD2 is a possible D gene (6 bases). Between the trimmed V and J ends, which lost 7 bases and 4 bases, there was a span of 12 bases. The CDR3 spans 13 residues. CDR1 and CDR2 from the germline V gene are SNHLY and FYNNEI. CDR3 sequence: CASNGRLADTQYF. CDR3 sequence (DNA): TGTGCCAGCAACGGCCGACTAGCAGATACGCAGTATTTT.

The CDR3 region is CASSFEGASYEQYF. CDR3 nucleotide sequence: TGCGCCAGCAGCTTCGAGGGGGCCTCCTACGAGCAGTACTTC. The chain combines TRBV5-1 with TRBJ2-7; 7 bases fit TRBD1. Germline assignment: CDR1 SGHRS and CDR2 YFSETQ. This CDR3 region has 14 residues. Losses at the gene ends were 2 bases for V and 0 bases for J; bases not matched to a gene: 2.

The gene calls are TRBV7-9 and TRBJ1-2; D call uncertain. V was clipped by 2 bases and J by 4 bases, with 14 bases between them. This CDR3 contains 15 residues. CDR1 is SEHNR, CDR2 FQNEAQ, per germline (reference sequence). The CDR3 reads CASSLQELRSYGYTF. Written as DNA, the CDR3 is TGTGCCAGCAGCTTACAGGAACTAAGGAGCTATGGCTACACCTTC.

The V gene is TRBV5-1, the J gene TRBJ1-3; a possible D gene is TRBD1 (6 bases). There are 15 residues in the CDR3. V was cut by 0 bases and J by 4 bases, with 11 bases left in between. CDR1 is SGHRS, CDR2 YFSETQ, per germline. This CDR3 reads CASSLGQVEGNTIYF. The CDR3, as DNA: TGCGCCAGCAGCTTGGGACAGGTCGAGGGAAACACCATATATTTT.

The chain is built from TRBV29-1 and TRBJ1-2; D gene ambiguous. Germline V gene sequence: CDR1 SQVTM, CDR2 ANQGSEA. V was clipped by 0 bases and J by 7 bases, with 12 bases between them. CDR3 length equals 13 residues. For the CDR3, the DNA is TGCAGCGTTGAAGATAGAGGTTCCGGTGGCTACACCTTC. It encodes CSVEDRGSGGYTF.

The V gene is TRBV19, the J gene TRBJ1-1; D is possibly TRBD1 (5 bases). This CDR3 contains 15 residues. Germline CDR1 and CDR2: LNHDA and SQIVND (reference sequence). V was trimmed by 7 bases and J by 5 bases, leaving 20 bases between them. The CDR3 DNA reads TGTGCCAGTACAACCGCCGTAGGGGCGGGTACTGAAGCTTTCTTT. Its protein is CASTTAVGAGTEAFF.

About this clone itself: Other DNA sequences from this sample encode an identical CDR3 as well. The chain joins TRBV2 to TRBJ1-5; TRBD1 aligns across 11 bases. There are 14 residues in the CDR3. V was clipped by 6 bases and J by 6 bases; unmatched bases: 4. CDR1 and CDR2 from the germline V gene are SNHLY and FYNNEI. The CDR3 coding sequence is TGTGCCAGCAGCCCGGGACAGGGGGTTCAGCCCCAGCATTTT. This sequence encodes CASSPGQGVQPQHF.

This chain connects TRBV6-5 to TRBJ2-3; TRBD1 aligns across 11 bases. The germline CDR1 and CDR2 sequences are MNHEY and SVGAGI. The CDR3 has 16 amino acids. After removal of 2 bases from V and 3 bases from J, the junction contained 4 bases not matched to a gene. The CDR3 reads CASSYTGTGGTDTQYF. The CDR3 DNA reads TGTGCCAGCAGTTACACCGGGACAGGGGGTACAGATACGCAGTATTTT.

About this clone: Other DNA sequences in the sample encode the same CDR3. The CDR3 spells CASSPPGGNQPQHF. CDR3 bases: TGTGCCAGCAGTCCCCCTGGTGGCAATCAGCCCCAGCATTTT. The chain uses TRBV6-1 and TRBJ1-5, with D unclear. CDR1 is MNHNS, CDR2 SASEGT, per germline. The CDR3 loop spans 14 amino acids. V was shortened by 5 bases and J by 2 bases, with 10 bases between the two germline ends.

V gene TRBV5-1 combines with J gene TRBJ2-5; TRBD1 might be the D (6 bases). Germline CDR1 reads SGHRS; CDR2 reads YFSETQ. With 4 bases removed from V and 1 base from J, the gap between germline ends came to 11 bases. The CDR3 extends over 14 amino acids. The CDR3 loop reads CASSATGSQETQYF. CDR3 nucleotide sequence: TGCGCCAGCAGCGCAACAGGGTCCCAAGAGACCCAGTACTTC.

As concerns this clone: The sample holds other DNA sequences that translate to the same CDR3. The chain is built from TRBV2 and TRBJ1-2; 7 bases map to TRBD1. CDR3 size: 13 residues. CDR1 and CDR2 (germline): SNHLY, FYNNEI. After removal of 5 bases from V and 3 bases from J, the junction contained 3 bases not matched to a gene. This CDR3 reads CASSRTGDYGYTF. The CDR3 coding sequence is TGTGCCAGCAGTAGAACAGGGGACTATGGCTACACCTTC.

This chain's CDR3 is CASSLSGSPTKQYF. The CDR3 DNA reads as TGTGCCAGCAGCTTAAGTGGCAGTCCTACCAAGCAGTACTTC. The chain couples TRBV11-2 to TRBJ2-7; D ambiguous. V lost 2 bases and J 8 bases, leaving 16 bases between the germline ends. The germline gives CDR1 SGHAT, CDR2 FQNNGV. This CDR3 has 14 residues.

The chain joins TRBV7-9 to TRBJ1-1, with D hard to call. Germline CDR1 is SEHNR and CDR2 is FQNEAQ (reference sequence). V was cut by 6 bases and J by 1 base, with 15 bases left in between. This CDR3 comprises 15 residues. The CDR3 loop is CASSQDGPGNTEAFF. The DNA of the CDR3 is TGTGCCAGCAGTCAAGACGGCCCGGGGAACACTGAAGCTTTCTTT.

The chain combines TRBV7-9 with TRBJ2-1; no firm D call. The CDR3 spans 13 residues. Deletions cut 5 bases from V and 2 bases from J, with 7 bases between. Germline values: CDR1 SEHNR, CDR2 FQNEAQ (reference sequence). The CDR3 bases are TGTGCCAGCAGCGAGAGTACCTACAATGAGCAGTTCTTC. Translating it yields CASSESTYNEQFF.

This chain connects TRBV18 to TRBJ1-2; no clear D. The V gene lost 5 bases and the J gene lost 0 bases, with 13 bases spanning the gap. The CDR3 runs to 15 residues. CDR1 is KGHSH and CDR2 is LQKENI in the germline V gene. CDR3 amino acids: CASSEDRTTNYGYTF. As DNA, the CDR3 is TGTGCCAGCTCAGAAGACCGCACAACTAACTATGGCTACACCTTC.

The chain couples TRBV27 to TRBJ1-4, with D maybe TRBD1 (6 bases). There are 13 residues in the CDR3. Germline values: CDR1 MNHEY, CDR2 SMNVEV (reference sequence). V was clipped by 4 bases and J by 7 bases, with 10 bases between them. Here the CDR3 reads CASSSRGGEKLFF. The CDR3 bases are TGTGCCAGCAGTTCCAGGGGTGGTGAAAAACTGTTTTTT.

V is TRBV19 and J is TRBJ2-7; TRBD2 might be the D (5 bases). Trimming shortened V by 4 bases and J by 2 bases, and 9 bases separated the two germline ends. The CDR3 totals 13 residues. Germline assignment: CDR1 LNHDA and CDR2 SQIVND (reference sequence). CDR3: CASSKMTTYEQYF. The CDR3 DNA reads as TGTGCCAGTAGTAAGATGACTACCTACGAGCAGTACTTC.

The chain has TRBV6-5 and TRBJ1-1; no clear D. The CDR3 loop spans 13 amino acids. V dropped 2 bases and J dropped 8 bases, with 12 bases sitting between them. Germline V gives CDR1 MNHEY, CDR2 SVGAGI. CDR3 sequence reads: CASSYRDPREAFF. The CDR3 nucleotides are TGTGCCAGCAGTTACCGCGACCCCCGGGAAGCTTTCTTT.

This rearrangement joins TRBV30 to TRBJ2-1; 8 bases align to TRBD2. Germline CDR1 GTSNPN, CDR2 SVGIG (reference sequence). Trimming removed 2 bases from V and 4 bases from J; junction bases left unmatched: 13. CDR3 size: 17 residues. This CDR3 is CAWSSGNSGTTYNEQFF. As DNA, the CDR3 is TGTGCCTGGAGTAGTGGGAATAGCGGGACTACTTACAATGAGCAGTTCTTC.

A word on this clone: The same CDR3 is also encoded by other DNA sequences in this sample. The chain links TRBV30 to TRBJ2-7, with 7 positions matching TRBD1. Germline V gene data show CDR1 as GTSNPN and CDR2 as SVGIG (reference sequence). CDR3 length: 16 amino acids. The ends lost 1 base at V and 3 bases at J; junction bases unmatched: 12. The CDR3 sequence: CAWSDPLRDRIYEQYF. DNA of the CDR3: TGTGCCTGGAGTGACCCCTTACGGGACAGAATCTACGAGCAGTACTTC.

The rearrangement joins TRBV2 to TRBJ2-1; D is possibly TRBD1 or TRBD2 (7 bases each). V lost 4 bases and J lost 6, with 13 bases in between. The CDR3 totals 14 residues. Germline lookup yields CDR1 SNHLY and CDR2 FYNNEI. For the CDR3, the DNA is TGTGCCAGCAGTGGGGAGGGGGCTGGCAATGAGCAGTTCTTC. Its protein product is CASSGEGAGNEQFF.

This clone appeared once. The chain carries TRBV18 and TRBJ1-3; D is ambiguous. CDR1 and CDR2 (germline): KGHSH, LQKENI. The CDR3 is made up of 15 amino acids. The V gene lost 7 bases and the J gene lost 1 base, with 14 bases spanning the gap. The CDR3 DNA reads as TGTGCCAGCTATGGGATGGGAACGTCTGGAAACACCATATATTTT. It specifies CASYGMGTSGNTIYF.

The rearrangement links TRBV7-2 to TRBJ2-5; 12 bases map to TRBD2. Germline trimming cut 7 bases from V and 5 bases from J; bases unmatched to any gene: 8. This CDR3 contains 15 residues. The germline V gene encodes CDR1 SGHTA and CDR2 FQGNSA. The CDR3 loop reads CASIRLAGVGETQYF. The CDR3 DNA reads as TGTGCCAGCATCCGACTAGCGGGGGTGGGGGAGACCCAGTACTTC.

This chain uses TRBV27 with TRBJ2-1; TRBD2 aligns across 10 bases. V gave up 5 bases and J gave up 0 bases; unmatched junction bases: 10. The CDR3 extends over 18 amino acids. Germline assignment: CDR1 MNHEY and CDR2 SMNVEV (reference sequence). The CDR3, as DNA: TGTGCCAGCAGTGGAGGACTAGCGGCAATAAGCTCCTACAATGAGCAGTTCTTC. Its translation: CASSGGLAAISSYNEQFF.